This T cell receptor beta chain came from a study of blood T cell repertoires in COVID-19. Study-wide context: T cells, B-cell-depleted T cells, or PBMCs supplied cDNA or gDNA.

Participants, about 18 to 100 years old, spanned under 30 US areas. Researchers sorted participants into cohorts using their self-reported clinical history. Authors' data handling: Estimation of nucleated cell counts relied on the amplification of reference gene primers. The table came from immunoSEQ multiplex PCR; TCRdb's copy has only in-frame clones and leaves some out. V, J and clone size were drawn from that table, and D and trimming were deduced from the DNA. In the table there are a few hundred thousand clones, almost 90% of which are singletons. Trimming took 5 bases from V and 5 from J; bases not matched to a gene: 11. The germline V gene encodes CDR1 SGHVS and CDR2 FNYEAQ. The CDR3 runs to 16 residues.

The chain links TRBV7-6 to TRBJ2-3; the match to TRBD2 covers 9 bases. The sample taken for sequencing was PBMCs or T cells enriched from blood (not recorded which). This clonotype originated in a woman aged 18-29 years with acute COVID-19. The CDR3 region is CASSLQVAGVGDTQYF. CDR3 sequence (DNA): TGTGCCAGCAGCCTCCAAGTAGCGGGAGTTGGAGATACGCAGTATTTT.